These 20 T cell receptor beta chains were all obtained from the same sample, sequenced in a study of glioma-infiltrating T cells after dendritic cell vaccination. Time point defined: after dendritic cell vaccination, including at tumor progression/relapse. Using immunoSEQ multiplex PCR, the repertoire was profiled, and TCRdb retains in-frame clones only, with some absent. The data contain 50,000 to 75,000 clones, approximately 81% of them singletons. The specimen was blood, collected after dendritic cell vaccination. The receptors shown here come from a human donor with glioblastoma.

The chain employs TRBV4-3 and TRBJ2-3; D possibly corresponds to TRBD1 (6 bases). This CDR3 spans 16 amino acids. Trimming pared 0 bases from V and 2 bases from J, leaving 12 bases between. Germline CDR1 and CDR2: LGHNA and YSLEER. The CDR3 region has the DNA TGCGCCAGCAGCCAAGACACAGGGAGCTTCACAGATACGCAGTATTTT. Encoded protein: CASSQDTGSFTDTQYF.

This clone was seen only once. The V and J genes are TRBV4-1 and TRBJ2-4; tentatively, D is TRBD1 (6 bases). The CDR3 runs 19 residues. Deletions cut 1 base from V and 0 bases from J, with 19 bases between. Germline V lookup: CDR1 MGHRA, CDR2 YSYEKL. The CDR3 DNA is TGCGCCAGCAGCCAAGCTCGGGACATCGGGGATGGAGCCAAAAACATTCAGTACTTC. Protein sequence: CASSQARDIGDGAKNIQYF.

The chain carries TRBV11-2 and TRBJ2-3, with TRBD2 identical over 14 bases. The CDR3 runs 16 residues. The ends lost 3 bases at V and 6 bases at J; junction bases unmatched: 5. In germline, CDR1 is SGHAT, CDR2 FQNNGV. This chain's CDR3 is CASSLTSGGGYDTQYF. The CDR3 bases are TGTGCCAGCAGCTTGACTAGCGGGGGGGGATACGATACGCAGTATTTT.

Here the CDR3 DNA reads TGTGCCAGCAGCTCGGGACTAGCGCGGAAAGAGACCCAGTACTTC. It is translated as CASSSGLARKETQYF. The rearrangement links TRBV11-2 to TRBJ2-5, with 10 nucleotides matching TRBD2. The CDR3 has 15 residues. V shed 4 bases, J shed 3 bases, and the junction held 5 bases outside the gene matches. Germline V lookup: CDR1 SGHAT, CDR2 FQNNGV.

This rearrangement joins TRBV5-1 to TRBJ2-7; the D gene is possibly TRBD1 (6 bases). Trimming left V 2 bases short and J 3 bases short, with 9 bases between. Germline lookup yields CDR1 SGHRS and CDR2 YFSETQ. This CDR3 contains 13 residues. CDR3 DNA: TGCGCCAGCAGCTTCGGACAGTACTACGAGCAGTACTTC. Translation gives CASSFGQYYEQYF.

This rearrangement joins TRBV4-2 to TRBJ2-7, with a possible D match to TRBD1 (7 bases). Trimming pared 0 bases from V and 0 bases from J, leaving 18 bases between. This CDR3 region has 18 residues. CDR1 is LGHNA, CDR2 YNFKEQ, per germline. The CDR3 loop is CASSQDLTRRDSSYEQYF. For the CDR3, the DNA is TGTGCCAGCAGCCAAGATCTCACCCGGAGGGACAGCTCCTACGAGCAGTACTTC.

This clone was counted a single time. This chain joins TRBV7-9 and TRBJ1-4; 7 bases match TRBD1. The germline gives CDR1 SEHNR, CDR2 FQNEAQ (reference sequence). This CDR3 is 15 amino acids long. J gave up 4 bases and V 3 bases, and 5 bases lay outside the gene matches. The CDR3 DNA reads as TGTGCCAGCAGCTTGTCGGGACAGAGTAATGAAAAACTGTTTTTT. Amino acids: CASSLSGQSNEKLFF.

The V and J genes are TRBV14 and TRBJ2-2, with a possible D match to TRBD2 (5 bases). V was shortened by 5 bases and J by 5 bases, with 6 bases between the two germline ends. The germline V gene encodes CDR1 SGHDN and CDR2 FVKESK. CDR3 length: 12 amino acids. CDR3: CASSRRTGELFF. Written as DNA, the CDR3 is TGTGCCAGCAGCAGGAGGACCGGGGAGCTGTTTTTT.

The rearrangement links TRBV4-3 to TRBJ1-2, with D perhaps matching TRBD1 (5 bases). V gave up 0 bases and J gave up 8 bases, with 16 bases separating them. The germline V gene encodes CDR1 LGHNA and CDR2 YSLEER. The CDR3 runs 15 residues. CDR3 amino acids: CASSQDSGILSGYTF. CDR3 coding DNA: TGCGCCAGCAGCCAAGATTCAGGGATCCTTAGCGGCTACACCTTC.

V and J are TRBV7-9 and TRBJ1-5; D unresolved. Germline V gene sequence: CDR1 SEHNR, CDR2 FQNEAQ (reference sequence). This CDR3 has 15 residues. V lost 1 base to trimming and J lost 2 bases, with 9 bases between them. The CDR3 here is CASSLGSGRNQPQHF. The CDR3 bases are TGTGCCAGCAGCTTAGGCAGCGGACGCAATCAGCCCCAGCATTTT. Using reference TRBV7-9 and TRBJ1-5 for the parts outside the CDR3, the full variable domain is DTGVSQNPRHKITKRGQNVTFRCDPISEHNRLYWYRQTLGQGPEFLTYFQNEAQLEKSRLLSDRFSAERPKGSFSTLEIQRTEQGDSAMYLCASSLGSGRNQPQHFGDGTRLSIL.

The chain's CDR3 is CASSYAGSTEQYF. The DNA of the CDR3 is TGTGCCAGCAGTTACGCAGGCAGCACCGAGCAGTACTTC. The rearrangement links TRBV6-5 to TRBJ2-7, with D unresolved. Trimming removed 2 bases at V and 6 bases at J, with 11 bases between. Germline-derived CDR1 and CDR2 are MNHEY and SVGAGI. The CDR3 is 13 amino acids.

The chain carries TRBV5-1 and TRBJ2-2; 7 positions match TRBD1. V gave up 5 bases and J gave up 4 bases; unmatched junction bases: 8. Per the germline V gene, CDR1 is SGHRS and CDR2 is YFSETQ. The CDR3 has 15 amino acids. The CDR3 region has the DNA TGCGCCAGCAGTCGACAGGGCGTCAGCACCGGGGAGCTGTTTTTT. Its protein is CASSRQGVSTGELFF.

The rearrangement uses TRBV5-1 and TRBJ2-2; TRBD2 matches 9 bases. This CDR3 contains 17 residues. The germline V gene has CDR1 SGHRS and CDR2 YFSETQ. J was trimmed by 6 bases and V by 3 bases; bases with no gene match: 12. The CDR3, as DNA: TGCGCCAGCAGCTCCCGAGCTGGCGGGGGGGCCCCCGGGGAGCTGTTTTTT. This translates into CASSSRAGGGAPGELFF.

This sequence joins TRBV5-1 and TRBJ2-7; the D gene is possibly TRBD1 (6 bases). The CDR3 is 14 residues long. V lost 7 bases, J lost 4 bases, and 18 bases lay in between. Germline lookup yields CDR1 SGHRS and CDR2 YFSETQ. The CDR3 sequence is CASSNGIQGYEQYF. Written as DNA, the CDR3 is TGCGCCAGCTCAAACGGGATACAGGGATACGAGCAGTACTTC. Looking up the rest from reference TRBV5-1 and TRBJ2-7 gives the full variable domain: KAGVTQTPRYLIKTRGQQVTLSCSPISGHRSVSWYQQTPGQGLQFLFEYFSETQRNKGNFPGRFSGRQFSNSRSEMNVSTLELGDSALYLCASSNGIQGYEQYFGPGTRLTVT.

The chain carries TRBV6-5 and TRBJ2-3; the D gene is possibly TRBD1 (6 bases). Trimming shortened V by 2 bases and J by 3 bases, and 12 bases separated the two germline ends. The CDR3 is 15 residues long. Per germline, CDR1 MNHEY and CDR2 SVGAGI. CDR3 coding DNA: TGTGCCAGCAGTTACGGGAACAGGGCGACAGATACGCAGTATTTT. Translation gives CASSYGNRATDTQYF.

This chain connects TRBV9 to TRBJ2-5; TRBD1 might be the D (6 bases). From germline, CDR1 is SGDLS and CDR2 YYNGEE. The germline V and J ends were trimmed by 0 bases and 5 bases, with 14 bases remaining between them. CDR3 length equals 15 residues. Here the CDR3 reads CASSVGDTRGETQYF. CDR3 bases: TGTGCCAGCAGCGTAGGGGACACTCGAGGGGAGACCCAGTACTTC.

The chain recombines TRBV27 with TRBJ2-3; D is undetermined. The length of the CDR3 is 12 residues. V was clipped by 6 bases and J by 0 bases, with 4 bases between them. CDR1 is MNHEY and CDR2 is SMNVEV in the germline V gene (reference sequence). CDR3 DNA: TGTGCCAGCAGCCGGAGCACAGATACGCAGTATTTT. Translating gives CASSRSTDTQYF.

This clone was recorded a few times. Sequence at one end of the junction differs from germline and may be a read error. In the same sample, other DNA sequences code for this CDR3. This CDR3 reads CASSLSRQVNNSPLHF. The CDR3 DNA is TGTGCCAGCAGCTTAAGCAGGCAGGTTAATAATTCCCCCCTCCACTTT. The chain is built from TRBV7-2 and TRBJ1-6; D is undetermined. The germline gives CDR1 SGHTA, CDR2 FQGNSA. This CDR3 has 16 residues.

This clone has a single count. The chain has TRBV6-5 and TRBJ1-3; D possibly corresponds to TRBD1 (5 bases). Looked up from germline, CDR1 is MNHEY and CDR2 is SVGAGI. This CDR3 is built from 13 residues. The ends were cut back, 6 bases at V and 0 bases at J, with 6 bases in the middle. Written as DNA, the CDR3 is TGTGCCAGCAGGACAGTCTCTGGAAACACCATATATTTT. It encodes CASRTVSGNTIYF.

This clone has a single count. The V call is TRBV15, the J call TRBJ1-4, with 7 bases fitting TRBD1. From germline, CDR1 is LNHNV and CDR2 YYDKDF (reference sequence). V shed 2 bases, J shed 7 bases, and the junction held 13 bases outside the gene matches. CDR3 size: 17 residues. The CDR3 DNA is TGTGCCACCAGCAGAACGAAACACAGGGGCGATCTTGAAAAACTGTTTTTT. Residues: CATSRTKHRGDLEKLFF.